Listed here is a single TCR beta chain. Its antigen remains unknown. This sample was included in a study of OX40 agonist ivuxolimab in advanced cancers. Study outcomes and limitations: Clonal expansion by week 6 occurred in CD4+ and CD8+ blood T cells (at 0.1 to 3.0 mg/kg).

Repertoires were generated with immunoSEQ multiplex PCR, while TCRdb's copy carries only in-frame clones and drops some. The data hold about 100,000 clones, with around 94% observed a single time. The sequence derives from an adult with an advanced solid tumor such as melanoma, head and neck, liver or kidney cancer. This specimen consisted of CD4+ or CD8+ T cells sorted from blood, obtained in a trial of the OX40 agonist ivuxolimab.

CDR3 region: CASSQHRGPNQPQHF. The CDR3 DNA sequence: TGCGCCAGCAGCCAGCACAGGGGGCCGAATCAGCCCCAGCATTTT. The J gene is TRBJ1-5, the V gene TRBV4-3; TRBD1 aligns across 9 bases. The CDR3 has 15 amino acids. CDR1 and CDR2 from the germline V gene are LGHNA and YSLEER. V was pared by 3 bases and J by 4 bases, with 4 bases of the junction left unmatched.